This entry lists 19 T cell receptor beta chains sequenced from one sample in a study of blood T cell repertoires in COVID-19. Sequenced by immunoSEQ multiplex PCR; TCRdb stores in-frame clones only, minus some. The repertoire consists of approximately 200,000 clones, with 85% to 90% occurring once and the leading ten covering about 2.5%. Source material: peripheral blood. These TCRs come from a man aged 30-40 years with COVID-19, enrolled during active disease.

The V gene is TRBV9, the J gene TRBJ1-1; D is unresolved. Germline CDR1 is SGDLS and CDR2 is YYNGEE. V was pared by 0 bases and J by 1 base, with 10 bases between. The CDR3 contains 15 residues. CDR3 in amino acids: CASSVVGSSNTEAFF. Written as DNA, the CDR3 is TGTGCCAGCAGCGTAGTGGGCAGCTCGAACACTGAAGCTTTCTTT. Drawing the rest from reference TRBV9 and TRBJ1-1, the complete variable domain is DSGVTQTPKHLITATGQRVTLRCSPRSGDLSVYWYQQSLDQGLQFLIQYYNGEERAKGNILERFSAQQFPDLHSELNLSSLELGDSALYFCASSVVGSSNTEAFFGQGTRLTVV.

The V and J genes are TRBV19 and TRBJ1-5, with D tentatively TRBD1 (5 bases). V dropped 6 bases and J dropped 4 bases, with 19 bases sitting between them. CDR1 is LNHDA, CDR2 SQIVND, per germline (reference sequence). This CDR3 spans 16 amino acids. The CDR3 DNA is TGTGCCAGTAGCAATACTTGGGGGGGGTGGAATCAGCCCCAGCATTTT. Its translation: CASSNTWGGWNQPQHF.

The rearrangement links TRBV29-1 to TRBJ2-1; 7 bases match TRBD1. V lost 6 bases to trimming and J lost 7 bases; unmatched junction nucleotides: 6. This CDR3 comprises 12 residues. CDR1 and CDR2 (germline): SQVTM, ANQGSEA. CDR3 in DNA: TGCAGCGTGACCCTACAGGGGAATGAGCAGTTCTTC. Translating it yields CSVTLQGNEQFF.

This sequence joins TRBV28 and TRBJ2-2; 10 bases match TRBD1. The junction had 18 bases not matched to a gene; V was cut back by 8 bases and J by 6 bases. This CDR3 comprises 18 residues. The germline V gene has CDR1 MDHEN and CDR2 SYDVKM. The CDR3 loop is CASGSAASGTGESGELFF. The CDR3 bases are TGTGCCAGCGGATCCGCTGCGTCCGGGACAGGGGAATCCGGGGAGCTGTTTTTT.

The chain uses TRBV5-1 and TRBJ1-1; D perhaps matches TRBD1 (5 bases). The V end lost 5 bases, the J end lost 0 bases, and 11 bases lay between the germline ends. The CDR3 consists of 14 residues. In germline, CDR1 is SGHRS, CDR2 YFSETQ. CDR3 protein: CASRDSGMNTEAFF. In nucleotides, the CDR3 is TGCGCCAGCAGAGACTCAGGGATGAACACTGAAGCTTTCTTT.

The genes are TRBV6-5 and TRBJ1-2; 10 nucleotides align to TRBD1. CDR1 is MNHEY, CDR2 SVGAGI, per germline. CDR3 length: 13 amino acids. V lost 6 bases, J lost 6 bases, and 4 bases stayed unmatched. CDR3: CASRKTGGHGYTF. The CDR3 region has the DNA TGTGCCAGCAGAAAGACAGGGGGCCATGGCTACACCTTC.

The chain employs TRBV10-1 and TRBJ2-7, with no clear D. Germline CDR1 and CDR2: WNHNN and SYGVQD (reference sequence). The CDR3 sequence is 15 residues long. Trimming pared 2 bases from V and 1 base from J, leaving 12 bases between. DNA for the CDR3: TGCGCCAGCAGTGAGGGGCCGATAATTTCCTACGAGCAGTACTTC. This codes for CASSEGPIISYEQYF.

The chain uses TRBV7-2 and TRBJ2-3, with D possibly matching TRBD1 (7 bases). V was pared by 2 bases and J by 6 bases, with 15 bases between. Germline V gene lookup returns CDR1 SGHTA and CDR2 FQGNSA. The CDR3 runs to 15 residues. The CDR3 sequence is CASSLNAAGGDTQYF. As DNA, the CDR3 is TGTGCCAGCAGCTTAAACGCGGCAGGGGGGGATACGCAGTATTTT.

V is TRBV7-2 and J is TRBJ1-6; 10 nucleotides line up with TRBD1. V was clipped by 5 bases and J by 10 bases; unmatched bases: 8. The CDR3 contains 15 residues. CDR1 is SGHTA and CDR2 is FQGNSA in the germline V gene. Here the CDR3 DNA reads TGTGCCAGCAGCGCACTAGGGGACAGGGGATCACCCCTCCACTTT. Translation: CASSALGDRGSPLHF.

V gene TRBV15 combines with J gene TRBJ2-5; 9 bases agree with TRBD2. V trimming: 0 bases; J trimming: 6 bases; junction bases outside the gene matches: 5. Germline V CDR1 and CDR2: LNHNV, YYDKDF (reference sequence). CDR3 size: 15 residues. This CDR3 is CATSRDSGGEKTQYF. In nucleotides, the CDR3 is TGTGCCACCAGCAGAGATAGCGGGGGCGAGAAGACCCAGTACTTC.

Here the CDR3 reads CASSVGSRHPSNQPQHF. CDR3 nucleotides: TGTGCCAGCAGCGTAGGATCGAGACACCCTAGCAATCAGCCCCAGCATTTT. The rearrangement joins TRBV9 to TRBJ1-5; D ambiguous. CDR3 length: 17 amino acids. V lost 0 bases, J lost 0 bases, and 13 bases lay in between. Germline loops: CDR1 SGDLS, CDR2 YYNGEE.

This chain uses TRBV6-5 with TRBJ1-5; 7 bases are shared with TRBD1. This CDR3 is 15 amino acids long. Unmatched junction bases numbered 12, after V lost 9 bases and J lost 4 bases. CDR1 and CDR2 from the germline V gene are MNHEY and SVGAGI. This chain's CDR3 is CARGLRDSLNQPQHF. Here the CDR3 DNA reads TGTGCCAGGGGACTCCGGGACAGTCTTAATCAGCCCCAGCATTTT.

The V and J genes are TRBV18 and TRBJ1-1; unclear D gene. This CDR3 is 16 amino acids long. V lost 2 bases to trimming and J lost 0 bases, with 13 bases between them. From germline, CDR1 is KGHSH and CDR2 LQKENI. CDR3 residues: CASSPSGPTMNTEAFF. The CDR3 region has the DNA TGTGCCAGCTCACCAAGTGGTCCTACTATGAACACTGAAGCTTTCTTT.

This chain connects TRBV9 to TRBJ1-5, with 7 bases identical to TRBD1. Germline V gene data show CDR1 as SGDLS and CDR2 as YYNGEE. The CDR3 extends over 14 amino acids. V trimming: 2 bases; J trimming: 5 bases; junction bases outside the gene matches: 4. This chain's CDR3 is CASSVGTVDQPQHF. DNA for the CDR3: TGTGCCAGCAGCGTCGGGACAGTGGATCAGCCCCAGCATTTT.

The J gene is TRBJ1-6, the V gene TRBV27; D perhaps matches TRBD1 (6 bases). The CDR3 covers 13 residues. V was clipped by 2 bases and J by 13 bases, with 12 bases between them. The V gene's germline CDR1 is MNHEY and CDR2 SMNVEV (reference sequence). CDR3 residues: CASSLDPGVPLHF. The CDR3 DNA follows: TGTGCCAGCAGTTTAGATCCAGGGGTTCCCCTCCACTTT.

This clone has a single count. This chain uses TRBV11-2 with TRBJ2-7; 11 bases align to TRBD2. The length of the CDR3 is 16 residues. Germline V gene sequence: CDR1 SGHAT, CDR2 FQNNGV. V was clipped by 2 bases and J by 2 bases; unmatched bases: 5. The CDR3 here is CASSLLLAGGTYEQYF. The DNA for the CDR3 is TGTGCCAGCAGCTTACTATTAGCGGGAGGGACCTACGAGCAGTACTTC.

The V gene is TRBV24-1, the J gene TRBJ2-7; no clear D. In germline, CDR1 is KGHDR, CDR2 SFDVKD. V lost 0 bases and J lost 5, with 7 bases in between. This CDR3 is 13 amino acids long. The CDR3 region has the DNA TGTGCCACCAGTGATTTGAGATCGGACGAGCAGTACTTC. This codes for CATSDLRSDEQYF.

This clone was picked up one time. This chain uses TRBV27 with TRBJ2-2, with D maybe TRBD1 (6 bases). This CDR3 comprises 17 residues. Germline V lookup: CDR1 MNHEY, CDR2 SMNVEV (reference sequence). V gave up 3 bases and J gave up 3 bases, with 17 bases separating them. This chain's CDR3 is CASSFSSTGLYTGELFF. In nucleotides, the CDR3 is TGTGCCAGCAGTTTCTCCTCTACAGGGCTATACACCGGGGAGCTGTTTTTT.

The J gene is TRBJ2-2, the V gene TRBV28; the D gene is possibly TRBD2 (5 bases). The germline V gene encodes CDR1 MDHEN and CDR2 SYDVKM. The V and J ends lost 5 bases and 1 base respectively, with 14 bases between them. The CDR3 totals 16 residues. The CDR3 protein is CASSENSARNTGELFF. CDR3 DNA sequence: TGTGCCAGCAGTGAAAATAGCGCGAGGAACACCGGGGAGCTGTTTTTT. The variable domain in full, with the rest retrieved from reference TRBV28 and TRBJ2-2, is DVKVTQSSRYLVKRTGEKVFLECVQDMDHENMFWYRQDPGLGLRLIYFSYDVKMKEKGDIPEGYSVSREKKERFSLILESASTNQTSMYLCASSENSARNTGELFFGEGSRLTVL.